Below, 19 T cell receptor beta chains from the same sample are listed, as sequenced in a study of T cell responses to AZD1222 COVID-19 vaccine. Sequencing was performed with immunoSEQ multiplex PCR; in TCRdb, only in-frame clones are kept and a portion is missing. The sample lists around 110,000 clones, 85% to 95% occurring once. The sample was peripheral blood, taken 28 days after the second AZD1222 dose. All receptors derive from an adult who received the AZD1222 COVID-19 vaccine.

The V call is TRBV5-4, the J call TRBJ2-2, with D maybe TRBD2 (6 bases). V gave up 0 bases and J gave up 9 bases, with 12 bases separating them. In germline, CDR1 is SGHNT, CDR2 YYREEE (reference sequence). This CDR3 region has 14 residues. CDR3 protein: CASSLASGGRELFF. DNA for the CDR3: TGTGCCAGCAGCTTGGCTTCCGGGGGTAGGGAGCTGTTTTTT.

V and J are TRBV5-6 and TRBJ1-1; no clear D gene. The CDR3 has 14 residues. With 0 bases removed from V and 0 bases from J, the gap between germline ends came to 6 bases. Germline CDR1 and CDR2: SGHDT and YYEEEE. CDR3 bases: TGTGCCAGCAGCTTGGGTCTCATGAACACTGAAGCTTTCTTT. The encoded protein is CASSLGLMNTEAFF.

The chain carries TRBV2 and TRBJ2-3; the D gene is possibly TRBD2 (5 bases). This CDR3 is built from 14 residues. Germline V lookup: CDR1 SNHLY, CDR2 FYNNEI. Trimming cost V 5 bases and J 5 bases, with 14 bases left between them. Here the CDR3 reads CASSLAIRRDTQYF. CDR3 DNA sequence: TGTGCCAGCAGTTTAGCGATAAGGCGAGATACGCAGTATTTT.

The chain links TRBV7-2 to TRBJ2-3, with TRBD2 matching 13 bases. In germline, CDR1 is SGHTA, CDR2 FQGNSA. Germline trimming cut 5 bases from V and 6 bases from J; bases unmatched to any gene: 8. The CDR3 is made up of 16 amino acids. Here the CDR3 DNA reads TGTGCCAGCAGCCCCGACCCACTAGCGGGAGGGGATACGCAGTATTTT. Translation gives CASSPDPLAGGDTQYF.

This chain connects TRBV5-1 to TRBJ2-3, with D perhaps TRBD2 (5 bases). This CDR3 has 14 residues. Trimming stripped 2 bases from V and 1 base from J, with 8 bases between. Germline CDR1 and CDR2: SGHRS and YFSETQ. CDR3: CASSFLARTDTQYF. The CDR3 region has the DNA TGCGCCAGCAGCTTCCTAGCCCGCACAGATACGCAGTATTTT. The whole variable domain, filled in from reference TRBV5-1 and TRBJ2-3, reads KAGVTQTPRYLIKTRGQQVTLSCSPISGHRSVSWYQQTPGQGLQFLFEYFSETQRNKGNFPGRFSGRQFSNSRSEMNVSTLELGDSALYLCASSFLARTDTQYFGPGTRLTVL.

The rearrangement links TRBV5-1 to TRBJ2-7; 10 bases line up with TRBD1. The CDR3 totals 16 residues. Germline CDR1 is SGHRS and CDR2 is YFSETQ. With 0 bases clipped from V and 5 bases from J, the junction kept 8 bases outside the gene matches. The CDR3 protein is CASSLVPRQGAHEQYF. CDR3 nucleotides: TGCGCCAGCAGCTTGGTACCGAGACAGGGGGCCCACGAGCAGTACTTC.

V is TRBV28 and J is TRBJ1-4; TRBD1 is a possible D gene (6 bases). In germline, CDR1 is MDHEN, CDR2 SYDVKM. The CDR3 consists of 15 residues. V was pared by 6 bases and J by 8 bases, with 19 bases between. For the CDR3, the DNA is TGTGCCAGCAGCCCCACAGGGAGGAGCCGAGAAAAACTGTTTTTT. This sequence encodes CASSPTGRSREKLFF.

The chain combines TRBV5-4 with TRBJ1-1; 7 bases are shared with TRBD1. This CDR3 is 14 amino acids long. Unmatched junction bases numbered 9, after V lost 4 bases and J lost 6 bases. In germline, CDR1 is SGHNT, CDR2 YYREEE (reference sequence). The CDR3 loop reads CASSMTGRKSEAFF. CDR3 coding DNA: TGTGCCAGCAGCATGACAGGGCGGAAGTCTGAAGCTTTCTTT.

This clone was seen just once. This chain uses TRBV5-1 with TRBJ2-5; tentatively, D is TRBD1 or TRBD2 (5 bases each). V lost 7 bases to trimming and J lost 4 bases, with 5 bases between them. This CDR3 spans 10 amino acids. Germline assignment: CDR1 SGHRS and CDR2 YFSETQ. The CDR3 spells CASGGETQYF. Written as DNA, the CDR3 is TGCGCCAGCGGGGGAGAGACCCAGTACTTC.

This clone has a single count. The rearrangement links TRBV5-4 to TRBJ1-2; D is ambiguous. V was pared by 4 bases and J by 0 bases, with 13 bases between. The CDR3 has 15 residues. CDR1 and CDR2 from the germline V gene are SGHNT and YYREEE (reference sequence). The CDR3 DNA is TGTGCCAGCAGCCCACGGACGGATCCTAACTATGGCTACACCTTC. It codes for CASSPRTDPNYGYTF.

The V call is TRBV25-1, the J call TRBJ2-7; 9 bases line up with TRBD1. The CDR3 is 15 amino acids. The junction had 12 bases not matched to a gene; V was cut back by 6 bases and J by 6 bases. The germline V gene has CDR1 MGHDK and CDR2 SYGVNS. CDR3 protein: CASSDPGQGIGEQYF. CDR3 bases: TGTGCCAGCAGCGACCCTGGACAGGGGATAGGCGAGCAGTACTTC.

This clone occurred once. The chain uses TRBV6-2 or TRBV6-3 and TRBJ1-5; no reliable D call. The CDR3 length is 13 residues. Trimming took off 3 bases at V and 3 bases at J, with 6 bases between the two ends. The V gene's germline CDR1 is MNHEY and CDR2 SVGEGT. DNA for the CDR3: TGTGCCAGCAGTTATTATATCAATCAGCCCCAGCATTTT. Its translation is CASSYYINQPQHF.

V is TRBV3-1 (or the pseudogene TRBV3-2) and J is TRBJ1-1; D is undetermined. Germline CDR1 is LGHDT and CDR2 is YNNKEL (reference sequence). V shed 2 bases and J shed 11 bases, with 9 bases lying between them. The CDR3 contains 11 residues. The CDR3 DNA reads TGTGCCAGCAGCCAATTCAACGAGGCTTTCTTT. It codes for CASSQFNEAFF.

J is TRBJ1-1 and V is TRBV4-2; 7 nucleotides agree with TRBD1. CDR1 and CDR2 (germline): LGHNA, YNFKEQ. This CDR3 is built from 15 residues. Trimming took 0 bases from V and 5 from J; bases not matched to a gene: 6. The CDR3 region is CASSQEGRGKTEAFF. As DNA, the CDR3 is TGTGCCAGCAGCCAAGAGGGCAGGGGGAAGACTGAAGCTTTCTTT.

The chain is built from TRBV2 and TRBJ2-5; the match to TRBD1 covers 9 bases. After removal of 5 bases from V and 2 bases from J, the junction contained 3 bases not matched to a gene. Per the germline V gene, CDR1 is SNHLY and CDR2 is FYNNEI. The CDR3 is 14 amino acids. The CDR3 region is CASSKDRGQETQYF. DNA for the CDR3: TGTGCCAGCAGTAAGGACAGGGGTCAAGAGACCCAGTACTTC. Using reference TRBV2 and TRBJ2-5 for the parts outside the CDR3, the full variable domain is EPEVTQTPSHQVTQMGQEVILRCVPISNHLYFYWYRQILGQKVEFLVSFYNNEISEKSEIFDDQFSVERPDGSNFTLKIRSTKLEDSAMYFCASSKDRGQETQYFGPGTRLLVL.

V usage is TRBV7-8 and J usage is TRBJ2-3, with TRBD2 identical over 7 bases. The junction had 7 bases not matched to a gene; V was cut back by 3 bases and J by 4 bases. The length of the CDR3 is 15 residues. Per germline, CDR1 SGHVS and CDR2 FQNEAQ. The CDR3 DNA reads TGTGCCAGCAGCTTGGGGACTAACCTGGCAGATACGCAGTATTTT. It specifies CASSLGTNLADTQYF.

This chain's CDR3 is CATSRASGRASEQYF. The CDR3 coding sequence is TGTGCCACCAGCAGAGCTAGCGGGAGGGCCTCCGAGCAGTACTTC. The chain recombines TRBV15 with TRBJ2-7; 12 nucleotides match TRBD2. CDR1 is LNHNV and CDR2 is YYDKDF in the germline V gene (reference sequence). V was pared by 1 base and J by 6 bases, with 4 bases of the junction left unmatched. The CDR3 totals 15 residues.

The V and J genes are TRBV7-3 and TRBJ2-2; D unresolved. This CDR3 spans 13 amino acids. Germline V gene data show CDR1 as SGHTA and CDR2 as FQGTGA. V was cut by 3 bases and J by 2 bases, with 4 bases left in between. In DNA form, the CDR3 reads TGTGCCAGCAGCTTCCTTAACACCGGGGAGCTGTTTTTT. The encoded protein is CASSFLNTGELFF. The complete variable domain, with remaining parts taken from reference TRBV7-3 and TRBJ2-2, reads GAGVSQTPSNKVTEKGKYVELRCDPISGHTALYWYRQSLGQGPEFLIYFQGTGAADDSGLPNDRFFAVRPEGSVSTLKIQRTERGDSAVYLCASSFLNTGELFFGEGSRLTVL.

CDR3 loop: CASSSLGQYNQPQHF. CDR3 nucleotides: TGTGCCAGCAGTTCCTTAGGCCAGTACAATCAGCCCCAGCATTTT. This chain joins TRBV28 and TRBJ1-5; D gene uncertain. V was cut by 4 bases and J by 3 bases, with 13 bases left in between. This CDR3 is 15 amino acids long. Per the germline V gene, CDR1 is MDHEN and CDR2 is SYDVKM.